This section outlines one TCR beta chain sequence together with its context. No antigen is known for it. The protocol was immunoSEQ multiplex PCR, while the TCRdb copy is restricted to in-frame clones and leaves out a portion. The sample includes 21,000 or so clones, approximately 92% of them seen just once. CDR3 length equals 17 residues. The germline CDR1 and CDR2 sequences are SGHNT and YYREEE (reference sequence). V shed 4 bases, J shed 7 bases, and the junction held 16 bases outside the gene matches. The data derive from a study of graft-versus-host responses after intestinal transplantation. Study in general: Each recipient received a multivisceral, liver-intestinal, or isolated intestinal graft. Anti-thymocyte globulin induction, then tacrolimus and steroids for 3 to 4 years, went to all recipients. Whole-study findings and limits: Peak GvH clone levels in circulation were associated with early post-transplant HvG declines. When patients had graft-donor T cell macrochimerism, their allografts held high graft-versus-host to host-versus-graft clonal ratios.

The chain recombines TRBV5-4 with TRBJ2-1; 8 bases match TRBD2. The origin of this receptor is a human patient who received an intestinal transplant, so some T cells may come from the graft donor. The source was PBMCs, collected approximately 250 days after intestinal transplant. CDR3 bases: TGTGCCAGCAGCCCACGTCTTGGACTAGCCTCCTTTAATGAGCAGTTCTTC. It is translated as CASSPRLGLASFNEQFF.